This TCR beta chain was found in a study of a mutant IDH1 vaccine in newly diagnosed glioma. For the study at large: Patients received eight vaccinations in weeks 1, 3, 5, 7, 11, 15, 19, 23. Following radiotherapy alone, or alongside temozolomide cycles, vaccination was started after an interval of 4-6 weeks. Before enrollment, the patients had been treated with radiotherapy alone, temozolomide alone, or both together. Most of them had received both. General study results and limits: Among top peripheral T cell clonotypes, changes seemed unrelated to pseudoprogression.

Clones were read by immunoSEQ multiplex PCR, and TCRdb kept only the in-frame ones, dropping some. The profile shows 35,000 to 50,000 clones, approximately 89% of them singletons. The time point here: week 23, last vaccination. Doses comprised 300 ug of mutant IDH1 20-mer peptide each, plus topical imiquimod. The germline V gene encodes CDR1 KGHSH and CDR2 LQKENI. Germline trimming cut 9 bases from V and 0 bases from J; bases unmatched to any gene: 5. This CDR3 has 14 residues. With regard to this clone: What it binds is not known.

The chain carries TRBV18 and TRBJ2-3, with 8 nucleotides matching TRBD1. The receptor's source is a man aged 45-60 years with glioma. Sequenced here: PBMCs, sampled from a glioma patient whose treatment included an IDH1 peptide vaccine. The CDR3 protein is CASAQGASTDTQYF. The CDR3 nucleotides read TGTGCCAGTGCCCAGGGGGCGAGCACAGATACGCAGTATTTT.